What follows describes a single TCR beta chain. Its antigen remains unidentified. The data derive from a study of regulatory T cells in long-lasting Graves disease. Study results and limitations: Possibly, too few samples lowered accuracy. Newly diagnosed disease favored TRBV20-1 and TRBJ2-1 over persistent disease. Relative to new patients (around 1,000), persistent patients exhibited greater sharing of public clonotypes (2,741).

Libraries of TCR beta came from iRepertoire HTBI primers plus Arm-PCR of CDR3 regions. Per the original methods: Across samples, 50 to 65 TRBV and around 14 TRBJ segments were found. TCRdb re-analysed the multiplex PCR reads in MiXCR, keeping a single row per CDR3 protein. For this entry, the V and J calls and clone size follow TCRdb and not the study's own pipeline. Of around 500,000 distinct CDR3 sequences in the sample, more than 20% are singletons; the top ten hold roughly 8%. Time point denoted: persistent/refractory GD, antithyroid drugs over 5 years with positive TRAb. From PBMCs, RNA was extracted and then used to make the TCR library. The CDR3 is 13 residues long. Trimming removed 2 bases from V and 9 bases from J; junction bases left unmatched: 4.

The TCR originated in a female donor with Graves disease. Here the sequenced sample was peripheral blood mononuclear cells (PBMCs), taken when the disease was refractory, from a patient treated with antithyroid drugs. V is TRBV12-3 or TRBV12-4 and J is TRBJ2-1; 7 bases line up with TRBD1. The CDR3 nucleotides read TGTGCCAGCAGTTTAAAAGGGGGCAGTGAGCAGTTCTTC. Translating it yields CASSLKGGSEQFF.